The sequence of this T cell receptor beta chain was determined in a study of regulatory T cells in long-lasting Graves disease. The study, taken as a whole, reports: Gene preferences differed: TRBV28, TRBJ1-2, TRBJ2-5 in persistent cases. TCR diversity was lower in persistent than newly diagnosed Graves' disease.

In building TCR beta libraries, iRepertoire HTBI primers were used together with Arm-PCR of CDR3 regions. TCRdb re-derived calls from the multiplex PCR reads in MiXCR, one entry per CDR3 protein. The data show about 460,000 distinct CDR3 sequences, roughly 23% seen once. Note on this clonotype: Its antigen remains unidentified.

Time point in this sample: persistent/refractory GD, antithyroid drugs over 5 years with positive TRAb. With RNA extracted from PBMCs as input, the TCR library was made. A peripheral blood sample, roughly 8.7 milliliters in volume, was drawn into EDTA tubes. This CDR3 is 17 amino acids long. The V gene lost 9 bases and the J gene lost 3 bases, with 23 bases spanning the gap. CDR1 and CDR2 (germline): LNHDA, SQIVND (reference sequence). The sample here was peripheral blood mononuclear cells (PBMCs), taken when the disease was refractory, from a patient treated with antithyroid drugs. The rearrangement joins TRBV19 to TRBJ2-2, with TRBD1 as a possible D gene (6 bases). The sequence was obtained from a female donor with Graves disease. For the CDR3, the DNA is TGTGCCAGCAGCCGCACCTACGATTCAGGGGACACCGGGGAGCTGTTTTTT. It encodes CASSRTYDSGDTGELFF.